This T cell receptor beta chain is from a study of CD8+CD57+ T cells in acquired aplastic anemia. General study results and limits: The number of CD8+ CDR3 sequences shared by patients and controls was under 35.

About this clonotype itself: What it binds is unknown. This may be a read error, as it is one base from a much larger clone.

Patients chosen for sequencing had shown CD8+CD57+ cell expansion by flow cytometry. Receipt of therapy had not occurred in any patient by the time of blood sampling. Per the germline V gene, CDR1 is SGHTA and CDR2 is FQGTGA. The CDR3 sequence is 13 residues long. TCR beta VDJ and CDR3 were profiled, and genomic DNA was the template. Via MiXCR, TCRdb re-called the reads, giving one row per CDR3 protein. The sample yields about 40,000 distinct CDR3 sequences, 60% to 70% seen once. The chain joins TRBV7-3 to TRBJ1-2; D unresolved. Sequenced: sorted CD4+, CD8+, or CD8+CD57+ T cells (not recorded which) from PBMCs. This receptor was identified in a human donor with aplastic anemia. The CDR3 sequence is CASSLCANCGYTF. The CDR3 nucleotides are TGTGCCAGCAGCTTATGTGCTAACTGTGGCTACACCTTC.